The rows below give T cell receptor beta chains drawn from one sample of a study of glioma-infiltrating T cells after dendritic cell vaccination. Repertoires were generated with immunoSEQ multiplex PCR, while TCRdb's copy carries only in-frame clones and drops some. The sample has under 40,000 clones; more than 85% are singletons. Sequences were derived from blood, sampled before dendritic cell vaccination. The receptors were sampled from a human donor with glioblastoma. Both conserved end residues are part of each CDR3. A D gene is named only where the DNA matches it firmly. Rows give clone size only sometimes, using once, few, many, or a class for an expanded clone.

CDR3 DNA	CDR3 protein	D gene	V gene	J gene	clone size
TGTGCCAGCAGTCCGACAGGGTCCTTTGGAAGCTCCTATAATTCACCCCTCCACTTT	CASSPTGSFGSSYNSPLHF	TRBD1	TRBV2	TRBJ1-6	once
TGCGCCAGCAGAGTAGCAAAGGGGGGGCTTCCCGAGCAGTACTTC	CASRVAKGGLPEQYF	NA	TRBV10-2	TRBJ2-7	NA
TGCGCCAGCAGCTATAGCGGGGGGCGCACCGGGGAGCTGTTTTTT	CASSYSGGRTGELFF	TRBD2	TRBV5-1	TRBJ2-2	NA
TGTGCCAGCAGTGAAGCGCGACAGTGGTTATATGGCTACACCTTC	CASSEARQWLYGYTF	NA	TRBV6-1	TRBJ1-2	NA
TGTGCCACCAGCCCCCTAGGCTCTGGAAACACCATATATTTT	CATSPLGSGNTIYF	NA	TRBV15	TRBJ1-3	NA
TGTGCCAGCAGTGAAAGAGGAGGCACTGAAGCTTTCTTT	CASSERGGTEAFF	NA	TRBV6-5	TRBJ1-1	NA
TGCGCCAGCAGCTTGGCGGAGGGGAGGTATGGCTACACCTTC	CASSLAEGRYGYTF	NA	TRBV5-1	TRBJ1-2	NA
TGTGCCATCGGTAGCGCAGATACGCAGTATTTT	CAIGSADTQYF	NA	TRBV10-3	TRBJ2-3	NA
TGCGCCAGCAGCGACTACGGACCGATGGGGACTAATGAAAAACTGTTTTTT	CASSDYGPMGTNEKLFF	NA	TRBV5-1	TRBJ1-4	NA
TGTGCCAGTAGTATAATGGGGGGAGATACGCAGTATTTT	CASSIMGGDTQYF	NA	TRBV19	TRBJ2-3	NA
TGCGCCAGCGGGAGACAGGAGATGACCTACGAGCAGTACTTC	CASGRQEMTYEQYF	NA	TRBV10-1	TRBJ2-7	NA
TGTGCCACCGCCTTGAGGGTACGAGAAAAACTGTTTTTT	CATALRVREKLFF	NA	TRBV15	TRBJ1-4	NA
TGCGCCAGCAGCATTGGGACAGGGAAGACCGGGGAGCTGTTTTTT	CASSIGTGKTGELFF	TRBD1	TRBV5-1	TRBJ2-2	once
TGTGCCAGCAGCGACTTACAGGGGAACACCATATATTTT	CASSDLQGNTIYF	TRBD1	TRBV6-1	TRBJ1-3	NA
TGTGCCAGCAGGCGGGGCCCCGCGGATACGCAGTATTTT	CASRRGPADTQYF	NA	TRBV6-5	TRBJ2-3	NA
TGTGCCAGTTCTCCGGGACAGGGCGATGAAAAACTGTTTTTT	CASSPGQGDEKLFF	TRBD1	TRBV6-5	TRBJ1-4	NA
TGTGCCCGGGAGAAGTACGAAGATGGCTACACCTTC	CAREKYEDGYTF	NA	TRBV30	TRBJ1-2	NA
TGTGCCAGCTCACTACAGGGCTACGAGCAGTACTTC	CASSLQGYEQYF	NA	TRBV18	TRBJ2-7	once
TGTGCCAGCTCCCCGCAGTCTAGCAATCAGCCCCAGCATTTT	CASSPQSSNQPQHF	NA	TRBV18	TRBJ1-5	NA
TGTGCCAGCAGTGAAGAAGAGGGCAGGGGGTATCAGCCCCAGCATTTT	CASSEEEGRGYQPQHF	TRBD1	TRBV6-1	TRBJ1-5	NA
TGTGCCAGCCGCGTTGGGGGAGGACTACTTCAAGAGACCCAGTACTTC	CASRVGGGLLQETQYF	NA	TRBV5-6	TRBJ2-5	NA
TGCGCCAGCAGCCAGATAGGTCAGGTAACCGGGGAGCTGTTTTTT	CASSQIGQVTGELFF	NA	TRBV4-1	TRBJ2-2	few
TGTGCCATCAGTGAAAATCGTAATGAAAAACTGTTTTTT	CAISENRNEKLFF	NA	TRBV10-3	TRBJ1-4	NA
TGTGCCAGCAGCTTGGCTGGGACAGGGAGGGAAAAACTGTTTTTT	CASSLAGTGREKLFF	TRBD1	TRBV5-6	TRBJ1-4	NA
TGTGCCAGCAGCCCAACGGGGGTTAGCAATCAGCCCCAGCATTTT	CASSPTGVSNQPQHF	NA	TRBV7-9	TRBJ1-5	NA
TGTGCCAGCAGCCCCTGGTTTAGCGGGGCCTCCTACGAGCAGTACTTC	CASSPWFSGASYEQYF	TRBD2	TRBV7-9	TRBJ2-7	once
TGTGCCAGCAGCGCAGGGGGCACTGAAGCTTTCTTT	CASSAGGTEAFF	TRBD1	TRBV6-1	TRBJ1-1	NA
TGTGCCAGCAGCCGACAGGGCTCCCTACGGGAGCAGTACTTC	CASSRQGSLREQYF	TRBD1	TRBV7-6	TRBJ2-7	NA
TGTGCCAGCAGGGGCCAGCTCACCGGGGAGCTGTTTTTT	CASRGQLTGELFF	NA	TRBV6-1	TRBJ2-2	NA
TGTGCCAGCAGTCGTAGCGGGGGGCCGAATGAGCAGTTCTTC	CASSRSGGPNEQFF	TRBD2	TRBV2	TRBJ2-1	NA
TGTGCCAGCAGTTTACTGGGAAACGAAGGACTAGCGGGGGGGGGAGGAGATACGCAGTATTTT	CASSLLGNEGLAGGGGDTQYF	TRBD2	TRBV27	TRBJ2-3	NA
TGCGCCAGCAGCTTAACAGAGAACACCGGGGAGCTGTTTTTT	CASSLTENTGELFF	NA	TRBV4-1	TRBJ2-2	once
TGCGCCAGCAGCCGGGCAGGGCGGGAGACCCAGTACTTC	CASSRAGRETQYF	NA	TRBV4-1	TRBJ2-5	NA
TGTGCCAGCAGCCGGGACAGAAGCACTGAAGCTTTCTTT	CASSRDRSTEAFF	TRBD1	TRBV27	TRBJ1-1	once
TGTGCCAGCAGCTTAGCGCGGGGCACAGGGGGCCATGGCTACACCTTC	CASSLARGTGGHGYTF	TRBD1	TRBV7-2	TRBJ1-2	NA
TGTGCCAGCAGTGAAGCGCGCGGGGGGCCCTCCCGCGAGCAGTACTTC	CASSEARGGPSREQYF	TRBD2	TRBV2	TRBJ2-7	NA
TGCGCCAGCAGCTTGACTCAGGAGGGTGGCTACACCTTC	CASSLTQEGGYTF	NA	TRBV2	TRBJ1-2	NA
TGTGCCAGCAGCCCCGGGACAGGGGGACTTAGCTCCTACGAGCAGTACTTC	CASSPGTGGLSSYEQYF	TRBD1	TRBV11-2	TRBJ2-7	NA
TGTGCCAGCAGCCAGCTGGGTGGGCACACTGAAGCTTTCTTT	CASSQLGGHTEAFF	NA	TRBV7-9	TRBJ1-1	NA
TGTGCCAGCAGTTTTGTGACTGGGAATTCACCCCTCCACTTT	CASSFVTGNSPLHF	NA	TRBV27	TRBJ1-6	NA
TGTGCCAGCAGTGACCCGGGACAGGGGGCTCACGAGCAGTACTTC	CASSDPGQGAHEQYF	TRBD1	TRBV6-6	TRBJ2-7	NA
TGTGCCAGCAGTTTGGGGGACTCCCCCTACGAGCAGTACTTC	CASSLGDSPYEQYF	NA	TRBV27	TRBJ2-7	NA
TGTGCCAGCAGCTTAGCTTCAGGTCTAAGCTCTGGAAACACCATATATTTT	CASSLASGLSSGNTIYF	NA	TRBV7-2	TRBJ1-3	few
TGTGCCAGCAGGGCTTTCGGGCAACTAGGGGAGACCCAGTACTTC	CASRAFGQLGETQYF	NA	TRBV6-1	TRBJ2-5	NA
TGTGCCAGCAGTTTCTCCCCAGGGGCTGAAGAGACCCAGTACTTC	CASSFSPGAEETQYF	NA	TRBV27	TRBJ2-5	NA
TGTGCCACCGGGACAGGGCTAGGATATGGCTACACCTTC	CATGTGLGYGYTF	TRBD1	TRBV19	TRBJ1-2	few
TGTGCCAGCAGCCAATGGCGGGGGGCTTCCTACGAGCAGTACTTC	CASSQWRGASYEQYF	TRBD2	TRBV14	TRBJ2-7	NA
TGTGCCAGCAGCGCGACTAGCGGGGGGCAGTACTTC	CASSATSGGQYF	TRBD2	TRBV11-2	TRBJ2-7	NA
TGTGCCAGCAGTTACGGGCTCTCTGGAAACACCATATATTTT	CASSYGLSGNTIYF	NA	TRBV6-5	TRBJ1-3	NA
TGCGCCAGCAGGAAAGAACTCTCCTACAATGAGCAGTTCTTC	CASRKELSYNEQFF	NA	TRBV5-1	TRBJ2-1	NA
TGCGCCAGCAGCTTGGGCTCGACGTCAGGAGAGACCCAGTACTTC	CASSLGSTSGETQYF	NA	TRBV5-1	TRBJ2-5	NA
TGTGCCAGCAGCGAAAGGGAGGCTGGAAACACCATATATTTT	CASSEREAGNTIYF	NA	TRBV7-8	TRBJ1-3	NA
TGCGCCAGCAGCCAAGGACAGGACAACTTCTATGGCTACACCTTC	CASSQGQDNFYGYTF	NA	TRBV4-1	TRBJ1-2	NA
TGCGCCAGCAGCTTAAGACTAGCGGGGGGGCCGGGCACCGGGGAGCTGTTTTTT	CASSLRLAGGPGTGELFF	TRBD2	TRBV5-1	TRBJ2-2	NA
TGTGCCTGGAGCACACAGACTAATAGCAATCAGCCCCAGCATTTT	CAWSTQTNSNQPQHF	NA	TRBV30	TRBJ1-5	NA